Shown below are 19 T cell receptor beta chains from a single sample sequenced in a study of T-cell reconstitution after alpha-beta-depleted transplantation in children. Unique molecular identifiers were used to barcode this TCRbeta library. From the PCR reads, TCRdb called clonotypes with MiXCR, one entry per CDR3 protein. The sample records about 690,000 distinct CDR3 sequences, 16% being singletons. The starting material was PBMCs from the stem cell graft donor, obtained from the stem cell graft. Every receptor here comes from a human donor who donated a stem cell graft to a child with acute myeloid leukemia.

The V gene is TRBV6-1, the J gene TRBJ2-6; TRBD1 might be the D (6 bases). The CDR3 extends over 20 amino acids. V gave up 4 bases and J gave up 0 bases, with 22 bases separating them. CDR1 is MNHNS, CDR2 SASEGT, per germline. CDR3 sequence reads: CASSGPDPGHRFSGANVLTF. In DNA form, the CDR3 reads TGTGCCAGCAGTGGTCCCGACCCGGGACACCGCTTCTCTGGGGCCAACGTCCTGACTTTC.

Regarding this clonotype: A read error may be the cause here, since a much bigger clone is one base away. CDR3 coding DNA: TGCAGTGCTAGTAATCCGAACGCAATCAATCAGCCCCAGCATTTT. Amino acids: CSASNPNAINQPQHF. The J gene is TRBJ1-5, the V gene TRBV20-1, with unresolved D. Trimming left V 3 bases short and J 3 bases short, with 15 bases between. CDR1 and CDR2 from the germline V gene are DFQATT and SNEGSKA (reference sequence). The CDR3 spans 15 residues.

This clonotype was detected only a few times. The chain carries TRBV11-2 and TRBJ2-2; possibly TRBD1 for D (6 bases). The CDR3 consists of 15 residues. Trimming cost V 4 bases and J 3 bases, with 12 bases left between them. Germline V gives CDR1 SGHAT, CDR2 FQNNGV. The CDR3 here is CASSSYRADTGELFF. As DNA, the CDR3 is TGTGCCAGCAGCTCGTACAGGGCCGACACCGGGGAGCTGTTTTTT.

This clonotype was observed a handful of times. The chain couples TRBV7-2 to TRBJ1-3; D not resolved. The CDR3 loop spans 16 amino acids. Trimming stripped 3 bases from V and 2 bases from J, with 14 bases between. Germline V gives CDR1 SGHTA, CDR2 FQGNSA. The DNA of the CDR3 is TGTGCCAGCAGCTTCTTTGGGTCTTACGCTGGAAACACCATATATTTT. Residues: CASSFFGSYAGNTIYF.

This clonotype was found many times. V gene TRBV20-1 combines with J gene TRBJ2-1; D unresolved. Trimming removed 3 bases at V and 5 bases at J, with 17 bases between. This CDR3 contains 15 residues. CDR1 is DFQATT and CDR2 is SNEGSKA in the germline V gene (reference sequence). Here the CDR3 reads CSASRQVDLNNEQFF. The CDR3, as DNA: TGCAGTGCTAGCCGGCAGGTCGACTTGAACAATGAGCAGTTCTTC.

CDR3 residues: CSASPPVGGTYEQYF. The CDR3 DNA follows: TGCAGTGCTAGTCCGCCGGTCGGGGGGACCTACGAGCAGTACTTC. The chain combines TRBV20-1 with TRBJ2-7; 7 nucleotides align to TRBD2. The germline V gene has CDR1 DFQATT and CDR2 SNEGSKA (reference sequence). Trimming cost V 3 bases and J 2 bases; bases outside gene matches: 10. CDR3 length: 15 residues.

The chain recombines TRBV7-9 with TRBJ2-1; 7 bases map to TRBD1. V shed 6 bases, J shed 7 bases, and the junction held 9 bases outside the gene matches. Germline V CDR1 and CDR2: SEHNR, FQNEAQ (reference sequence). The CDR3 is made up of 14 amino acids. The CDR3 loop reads CASRQTGDGNEQFF. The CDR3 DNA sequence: TGTGCCAGCAGGCAAACAGGGGACGGTAATGAGCAGTTCTTC.

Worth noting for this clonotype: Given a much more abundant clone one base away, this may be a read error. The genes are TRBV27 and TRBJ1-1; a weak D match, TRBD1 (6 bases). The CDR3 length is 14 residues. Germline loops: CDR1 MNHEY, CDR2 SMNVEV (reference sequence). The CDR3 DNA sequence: TGTGTCAGCAAGGGCGTCACAGGGTACACTGAAGCTTTCTTT. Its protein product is CVSKGVTGYTEAFF.

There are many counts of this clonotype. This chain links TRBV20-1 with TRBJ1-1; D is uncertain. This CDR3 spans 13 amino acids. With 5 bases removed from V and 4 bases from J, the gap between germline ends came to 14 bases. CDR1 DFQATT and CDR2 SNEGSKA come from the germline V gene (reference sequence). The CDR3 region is CSAESTGSTEAFF. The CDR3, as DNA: TGCAGTGCTGAGTCGACCGGGAGCACTGAAGCTTTCTTT.

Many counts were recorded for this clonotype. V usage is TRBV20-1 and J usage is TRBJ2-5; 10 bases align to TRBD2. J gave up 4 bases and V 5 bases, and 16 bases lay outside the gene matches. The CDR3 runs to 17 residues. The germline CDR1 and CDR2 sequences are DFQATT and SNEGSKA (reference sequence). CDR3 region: CSACCTSGVSWGETQYF. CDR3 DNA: TGCAGTGCTTGCTGCACTAGCGGGGTCTCCTGGGGAGAGACCCAGTACTTC.

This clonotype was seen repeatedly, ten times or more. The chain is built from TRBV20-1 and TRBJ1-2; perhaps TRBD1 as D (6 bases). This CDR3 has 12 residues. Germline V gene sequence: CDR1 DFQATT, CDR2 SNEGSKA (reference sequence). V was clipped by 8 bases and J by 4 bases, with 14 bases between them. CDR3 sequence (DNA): TGCAGTCTCGCGGGGGGCGGCTATGGCTACACCTTC. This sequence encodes CSLAGGGYGYTF.

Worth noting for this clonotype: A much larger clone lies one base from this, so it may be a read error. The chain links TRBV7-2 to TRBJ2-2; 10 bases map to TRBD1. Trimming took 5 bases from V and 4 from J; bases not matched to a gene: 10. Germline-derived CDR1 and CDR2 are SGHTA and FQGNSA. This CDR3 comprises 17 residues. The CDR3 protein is CASSMRTGGITTGELFF. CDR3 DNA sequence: TGTGCCAGCAGCATGAGGACAGGGGGGATAACCACCGGGGAGCTGTTTTTT.

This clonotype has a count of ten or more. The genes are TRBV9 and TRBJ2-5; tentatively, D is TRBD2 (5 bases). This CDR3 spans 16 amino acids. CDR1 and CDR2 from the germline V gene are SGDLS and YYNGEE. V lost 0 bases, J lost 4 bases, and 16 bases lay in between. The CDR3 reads CASSVGARRGRETQYF. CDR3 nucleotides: TGTGCCAGCAGCGTAGGGGCCAGACGGGGAAGAGAGACCCAGTACTTC.

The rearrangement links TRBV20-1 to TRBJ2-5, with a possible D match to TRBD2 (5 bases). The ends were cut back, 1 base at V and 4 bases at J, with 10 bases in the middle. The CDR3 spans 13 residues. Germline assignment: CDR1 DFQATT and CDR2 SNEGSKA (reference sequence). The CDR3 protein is CSARARVGETQYF. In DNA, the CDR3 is TGCAGTGCTAGAGCGAGGGTTGGAGAGACCCAGTACTTC.

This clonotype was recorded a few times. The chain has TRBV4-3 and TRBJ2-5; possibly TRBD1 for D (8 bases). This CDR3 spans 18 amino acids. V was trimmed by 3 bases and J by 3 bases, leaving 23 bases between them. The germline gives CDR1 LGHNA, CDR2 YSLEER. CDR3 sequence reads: CASSHRLTGGGSEETQYF. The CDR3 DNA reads TGCGCCAGCAGCCATAGACTAACAGGGGGGGGGTCAGAAGAGACCCAGTACTTC.

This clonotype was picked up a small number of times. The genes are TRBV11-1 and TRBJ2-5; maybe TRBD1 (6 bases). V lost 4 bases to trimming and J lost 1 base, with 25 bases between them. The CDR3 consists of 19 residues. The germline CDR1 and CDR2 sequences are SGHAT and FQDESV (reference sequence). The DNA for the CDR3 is TGTGCCAGCAGCTCCCGTCTCATTACAGGGATTAATGGCCAAGAGACCCAGTACTTC. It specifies CASSSRLITGINGQETQYF.

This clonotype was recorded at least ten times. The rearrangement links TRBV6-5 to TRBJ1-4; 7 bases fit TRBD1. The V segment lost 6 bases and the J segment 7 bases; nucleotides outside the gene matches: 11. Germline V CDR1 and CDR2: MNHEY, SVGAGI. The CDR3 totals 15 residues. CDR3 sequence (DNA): TGTGCCAGCAGCCGATCTTCAGGGGGGAGTGAAAAACTGTTTTTT. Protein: CASSRSSGGSEKLFF.

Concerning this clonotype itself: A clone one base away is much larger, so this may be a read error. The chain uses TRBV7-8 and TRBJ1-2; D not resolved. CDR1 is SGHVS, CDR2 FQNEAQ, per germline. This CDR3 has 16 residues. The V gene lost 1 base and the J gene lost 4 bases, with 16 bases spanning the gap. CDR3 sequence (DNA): TGTGCCAGCAGCTTAGACGCCGGGTCGTCTCTCTATGGCTACACCTTC. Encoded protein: CASSLDAGSSLYGYTF.

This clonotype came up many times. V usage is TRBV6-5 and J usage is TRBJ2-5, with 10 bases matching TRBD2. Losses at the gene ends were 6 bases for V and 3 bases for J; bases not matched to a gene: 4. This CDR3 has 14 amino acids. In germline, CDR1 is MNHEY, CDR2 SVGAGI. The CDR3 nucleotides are TGTGCCAGCAGCTGGACTAGCGGTGAAGAGACCCAGTACTTC. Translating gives CASSWTSGEETQYF.